A selection of T cell receptor beta chains follows, all from one sample in a study of cytomegalovirus exposure and HLA in healthy donors. Only in-frame clones appear in the TCRdb table, and some are missing; sequencing was by immunoSEQ multiplex PCR. The table shows 110,000 to 150,000 clones, with approximately 70% occurring only once. Specimen: PBMCs. The receptors shown here come from a woman aged 55-69 years in good health and CMV-seropositive. Each CDR3 is given with its conserved first and last residue. The D gene is left open where the match is weak. Only part of the rows carry a size: once, few, many, or a class if the clone is expanded.

TRBJ1-4,TRBV5-6,NA,NA,14,CASSLPGIDEKLFF,TGTGCCAGCAGCTTGCCGGGGATTGACGAAAAACTGTTTTTT
TRBJ2-1,TRBV4-1,NA,TRBD2,15,CASSLGLAVLGEQFF,TGCGCCAGCAGCCTGGGACTAGCGGTCCTTGGTGAGCAGTTCTTC
TRBJ1-5,TRBV28,NA,TRBD1,18,CASSFDTGRGPFNQPQHF,TGTGCCAGCAGTTTCGATACCGGCAGGGGGCCTTTCAATCAGCCCCAGCATTTT
TRBJ2-5,TRBV5-1,once,TRBD1,14,CASSGGQGGETQYF,TGCGCCAGCAGCGGGGGACAGGGGGGAGAGACCCAGTACTTC
TRBJ1-4,TRBV28,NA,TRBD1,15,CASSLGQGSTEKLFF,TGTGCCAGCAGTTTGGGACAGGGTTCGACGGAAAAACTGTTTTTT
TRBJ2-5,TRBV27,few,TRBD2,14,CASSVRLAGPQQYF,TGTGCCAGCTCAGTCAGACTAGCGGGACCTCAGCAGTACTTC
TRBJ1-1,TRBV5-4,few,NA,11,CASRLNTEAFF,TGTGCCAGCAGGCTAAACACTGAAGCTTTCTTT
TRBJ2-1,TRBV6-1,NA,NA,14,CASSEAAGGFEQFF,TGTGCCAGCAGTGAAGCGGCTGGAGGATTTGAGCAGTTCTTC
TRBJ1-2,TRBV6-1,NA,TRBD1,13,CASSLTGGDGYTF,TGTGCCAGCAGTTTGACAGGGGGCGATGGCTACACCTTC
TRBJ2-7,TRBV10-1,NA,NA,13,CASSVGASYEQYF,TGCGCCAGCAGTGTTGGGGCTTCCTACGAGCAGTACTTC
TRBJ1-1,TRBV5-4,few,NA,13,CASSFGRSTEAFF,TGTGCCAGCAGCTTCGGTCGGAGCACTGAAGCTTTCTTT
TRBJ1-4,TRBV5-1,NA,TRBD1,16,CASSLASGQGNEKLFF,TGCGCCAGCAGCTTGGCCTCGGGACAGGGGAATGAAAAACTGTTTTTT
TRBJ2-1,TRBV6-1,NA,TRBD2,15,CASRVVSGSYNEQFF,TGTGCCAGCAGGGTCGTTAGCGGGTCCTACAATGAGCAGTTCTTC
TRBJ1-1,TRBV5-6,NA,TRBD1,16,CASRPDRGRMNTEAFF,TGTGCCAGCAGACCTGACAGGGGGAGGATGAACACTGAAGCTTTCTTT
TRBJ1-2,TRBV6-5,NA,NA,12,CASSPGNYGYTF,TGTGCCAGCAGTCCGGGGAACTATGGCTACACCTTC
TRBJ2-3,TRBV18,NA,NA,15,CASSPGRGQTDTQYF,TGTGCCAGCTCACCCGGCAGGGGACAAACAGATACGCAGTATTTT
TRBJ1-1,TRBV25-1,few,NA,14,CASSRTESNTEAFF,TGTGCCAGCAGTAGGACAGAGTCGAACACTGAAGCTTTCTTT
TRBJ2-1,TRBV6-5,few,NA,15,CASSRGAGSYNEQFF,TGTGCCAGCAGCCGGGGGGCCGGCTCCTACAATGAGCAGTTCTTC
TRBJ2-3,TRBV19,NA,NA,16,CASSRQVSLSTDTQYF,TGTGCCAGTAGTAGACAGGTCAGCCTTAGCACAGATACGCAGTATTTT
TRBJ2-2,TRBV5-6,NA,NA,17,CASSSQVVAANTGELFF,TGTGCCAGCAGCTCCCAGGTGGTAGCGGCGAACACCGGGGAGCTGTTTTTT
TRBJ2-6,TRBV5-1,NA,NA,16,CASSPLTGKGANVLTF,TGCGCCAGCAGCCCACTAACAGGGAAAGGGGCCAACGTCCTGACTTTC
TRBJ2-7,TRBV14,NA,TRBD2,15,CASSWTSGSSYEQYF,TGTGCCAGCAGCTGGACTAGCGGTAGCTCCTACGAGCAGTACTTC
TRBJ2-2,TRBV4-1,NA,TRBD2,17,CASSPLTSGKNTGELFF,TGCGCCAGCAGCCCCCTGACTAGCGGAAAGAACACCGGGGAGCTGTTTTTT